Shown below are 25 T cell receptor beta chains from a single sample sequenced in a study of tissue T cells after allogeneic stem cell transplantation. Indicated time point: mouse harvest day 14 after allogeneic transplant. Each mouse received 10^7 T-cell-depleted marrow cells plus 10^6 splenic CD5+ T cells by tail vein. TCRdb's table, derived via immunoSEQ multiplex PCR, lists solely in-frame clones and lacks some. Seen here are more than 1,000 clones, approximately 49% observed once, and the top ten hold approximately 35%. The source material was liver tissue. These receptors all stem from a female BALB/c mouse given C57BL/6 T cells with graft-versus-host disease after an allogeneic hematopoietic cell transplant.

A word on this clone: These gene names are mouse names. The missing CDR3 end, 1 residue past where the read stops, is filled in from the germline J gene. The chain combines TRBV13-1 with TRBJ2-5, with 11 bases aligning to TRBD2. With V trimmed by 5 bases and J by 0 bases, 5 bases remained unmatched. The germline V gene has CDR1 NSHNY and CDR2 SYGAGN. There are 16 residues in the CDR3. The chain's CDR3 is CASSRGLGVNQDTQYF. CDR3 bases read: TGTGCCAGCAGCCGGGGACTGGGGGTTAACCAAGACACCCAGTAC.

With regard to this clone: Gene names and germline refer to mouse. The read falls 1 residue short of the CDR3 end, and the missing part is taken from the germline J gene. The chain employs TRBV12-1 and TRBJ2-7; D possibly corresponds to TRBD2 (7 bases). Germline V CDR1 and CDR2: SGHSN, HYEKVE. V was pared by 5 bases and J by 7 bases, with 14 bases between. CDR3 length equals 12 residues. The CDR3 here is CASWPGGREQYF. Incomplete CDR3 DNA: TGTGCCAGCTGGCCTGGGGGCCGGGAACAGTAC.

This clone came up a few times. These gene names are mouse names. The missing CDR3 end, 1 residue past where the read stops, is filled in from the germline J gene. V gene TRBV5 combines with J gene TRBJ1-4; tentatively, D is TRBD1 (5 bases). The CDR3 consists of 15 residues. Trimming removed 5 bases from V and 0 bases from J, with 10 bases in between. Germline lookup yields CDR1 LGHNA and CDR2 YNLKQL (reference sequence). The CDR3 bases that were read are TGTGCCAGCAGCTCACGGACAATTTCCAACGAAAGATTATTT. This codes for CASSSRTISNERLF. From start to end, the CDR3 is CASSSRTISNERLFF.

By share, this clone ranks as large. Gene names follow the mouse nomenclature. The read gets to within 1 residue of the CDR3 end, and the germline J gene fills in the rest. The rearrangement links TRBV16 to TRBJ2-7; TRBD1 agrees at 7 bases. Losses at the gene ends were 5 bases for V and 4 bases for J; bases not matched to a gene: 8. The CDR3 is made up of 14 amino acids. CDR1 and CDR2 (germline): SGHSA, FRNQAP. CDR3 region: CASSKQGMRYEQYF. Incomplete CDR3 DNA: TGTGCAAGCAGCAAACAGGGGATGAGATATGAACAGTAC.

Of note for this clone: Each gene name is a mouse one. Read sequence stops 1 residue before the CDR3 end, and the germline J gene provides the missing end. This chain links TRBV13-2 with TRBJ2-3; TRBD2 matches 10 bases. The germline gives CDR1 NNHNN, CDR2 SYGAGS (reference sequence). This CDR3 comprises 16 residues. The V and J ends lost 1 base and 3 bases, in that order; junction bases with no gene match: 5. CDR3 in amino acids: CASGDPGGARAETLYF. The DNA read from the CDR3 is TGTGCCAGCGGTGATCCTGGGGGGGCGCGAGCAGAAACGCTGTAT.

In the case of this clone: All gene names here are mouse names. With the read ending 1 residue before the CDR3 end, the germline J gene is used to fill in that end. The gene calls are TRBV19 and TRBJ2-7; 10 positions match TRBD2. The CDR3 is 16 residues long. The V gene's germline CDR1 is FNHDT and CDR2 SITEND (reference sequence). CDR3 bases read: TGTGCAGCAGTTTTTCCGACTGGGGGGCCCCTCTATGAACAGTAC. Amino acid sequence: CAAVFPTGGPLYEQY. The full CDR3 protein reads CAAVFPTGGPLYEQYF.

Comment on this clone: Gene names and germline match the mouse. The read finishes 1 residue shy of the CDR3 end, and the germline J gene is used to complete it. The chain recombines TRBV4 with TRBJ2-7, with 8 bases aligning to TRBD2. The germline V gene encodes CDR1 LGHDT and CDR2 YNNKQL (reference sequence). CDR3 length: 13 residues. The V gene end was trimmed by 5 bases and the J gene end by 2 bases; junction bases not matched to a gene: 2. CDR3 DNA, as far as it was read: TGTGCCAGCAGCCCGGACTGGGCCTATGAACAGTAC. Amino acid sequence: CASSPDWAYEQY. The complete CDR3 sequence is CASSPDWAYEQYF.

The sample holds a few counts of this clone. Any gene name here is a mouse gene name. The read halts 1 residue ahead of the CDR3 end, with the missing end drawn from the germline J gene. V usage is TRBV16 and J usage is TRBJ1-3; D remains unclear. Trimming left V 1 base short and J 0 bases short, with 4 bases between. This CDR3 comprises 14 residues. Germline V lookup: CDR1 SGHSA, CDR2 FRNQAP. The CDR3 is CASSLASSGNTLYF. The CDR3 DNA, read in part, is TGTGCAAGCAGCTTAGCCTCTTCTGGAAATACGCTCTAT.

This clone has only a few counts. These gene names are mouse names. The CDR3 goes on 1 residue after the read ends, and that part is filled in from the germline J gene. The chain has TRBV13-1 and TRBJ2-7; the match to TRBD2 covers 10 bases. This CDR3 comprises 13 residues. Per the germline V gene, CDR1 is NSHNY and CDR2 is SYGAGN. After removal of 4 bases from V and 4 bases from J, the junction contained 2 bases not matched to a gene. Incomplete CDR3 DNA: TGTGCCAGCAGTTGGGACTGGGGATATGAACAGTAC. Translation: CASSWDWGYEQY. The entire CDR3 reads CASSWDWGYEQYF.

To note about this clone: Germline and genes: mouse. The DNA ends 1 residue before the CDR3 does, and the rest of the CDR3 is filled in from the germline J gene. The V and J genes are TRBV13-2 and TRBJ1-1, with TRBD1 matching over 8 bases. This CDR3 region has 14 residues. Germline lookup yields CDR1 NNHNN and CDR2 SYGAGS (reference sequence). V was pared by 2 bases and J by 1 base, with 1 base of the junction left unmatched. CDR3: CASGDDRGNTEVFF. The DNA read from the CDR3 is TGTGCCAGCGGTGACGACAGGGGGAACACAGAAGTCTTC.

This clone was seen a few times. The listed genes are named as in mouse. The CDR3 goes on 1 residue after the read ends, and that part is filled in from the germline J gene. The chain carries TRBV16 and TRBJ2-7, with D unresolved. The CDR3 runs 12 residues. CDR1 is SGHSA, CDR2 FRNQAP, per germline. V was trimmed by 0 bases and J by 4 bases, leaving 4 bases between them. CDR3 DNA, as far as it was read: TGTGCAAGCAGCTTAGACAAGTATGAACAGTAC. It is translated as CASSLDKYEQY. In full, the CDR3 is CASSLDKYEQYF.

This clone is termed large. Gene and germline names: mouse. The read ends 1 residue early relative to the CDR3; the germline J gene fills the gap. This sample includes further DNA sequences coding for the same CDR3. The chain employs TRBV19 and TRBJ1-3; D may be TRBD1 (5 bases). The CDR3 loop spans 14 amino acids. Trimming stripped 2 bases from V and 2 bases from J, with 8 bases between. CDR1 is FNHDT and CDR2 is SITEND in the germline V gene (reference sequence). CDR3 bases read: TGTGCCAGCAGTATGGGGGGGACTGGAAATACGCTCTAT. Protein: CASSMGGTGNTLY. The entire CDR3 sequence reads CASSMGGTGNTLYF.

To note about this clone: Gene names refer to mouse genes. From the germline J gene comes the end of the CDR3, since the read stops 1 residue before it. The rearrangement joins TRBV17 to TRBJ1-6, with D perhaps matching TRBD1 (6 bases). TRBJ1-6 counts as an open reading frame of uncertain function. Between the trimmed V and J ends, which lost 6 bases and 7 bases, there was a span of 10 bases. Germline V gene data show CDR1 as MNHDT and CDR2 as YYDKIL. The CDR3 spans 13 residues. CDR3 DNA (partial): TGTGCTAGCAGCCCGGGACAAAATTCGCCCCTCTAC. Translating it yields CASSPGQNSPLY. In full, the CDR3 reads CASSPGQNSPLYF.

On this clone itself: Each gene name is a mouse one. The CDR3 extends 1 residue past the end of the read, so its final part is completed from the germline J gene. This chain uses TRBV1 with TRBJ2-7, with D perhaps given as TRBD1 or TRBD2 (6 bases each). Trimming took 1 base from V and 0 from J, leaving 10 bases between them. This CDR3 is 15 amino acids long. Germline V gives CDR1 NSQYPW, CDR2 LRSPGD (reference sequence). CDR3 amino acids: CTCSAVGASSYEQYF. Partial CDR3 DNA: TGCACCTGCAGTGCAGTGGGGGCGAGCTCCTATGAACAGTAC. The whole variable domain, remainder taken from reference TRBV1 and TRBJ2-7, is VTLLEQNPRWRLVPRGQAVNLRCILKNSQYPWMSWYQQDLQKQLQWLFTLRSPGDKEVKSLPGADYLATRVTDTELRLQVANMSQGRTLYCTCSAVGASSYEQYFGPGTRLTVL.

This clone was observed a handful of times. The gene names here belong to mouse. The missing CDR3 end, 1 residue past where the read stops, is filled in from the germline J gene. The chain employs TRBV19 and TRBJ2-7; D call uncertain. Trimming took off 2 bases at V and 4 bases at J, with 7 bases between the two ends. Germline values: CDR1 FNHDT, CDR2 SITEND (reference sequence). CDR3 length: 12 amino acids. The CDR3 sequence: CASSIPDYEQYF. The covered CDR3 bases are TGTGCCAGCAGTATCCCAGATTATGAACAGTAC.

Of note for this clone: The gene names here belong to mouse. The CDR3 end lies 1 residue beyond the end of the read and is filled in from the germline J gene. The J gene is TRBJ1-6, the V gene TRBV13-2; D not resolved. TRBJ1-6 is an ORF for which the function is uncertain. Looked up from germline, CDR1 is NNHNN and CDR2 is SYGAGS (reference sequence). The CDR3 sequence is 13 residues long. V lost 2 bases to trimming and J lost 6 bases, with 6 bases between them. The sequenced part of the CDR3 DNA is TGTGCCAGCGGTGAACGGGGTAATTCGCCCCTCTAC. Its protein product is CASGERGNSPLY. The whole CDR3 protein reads CASGERGNSPLYF.

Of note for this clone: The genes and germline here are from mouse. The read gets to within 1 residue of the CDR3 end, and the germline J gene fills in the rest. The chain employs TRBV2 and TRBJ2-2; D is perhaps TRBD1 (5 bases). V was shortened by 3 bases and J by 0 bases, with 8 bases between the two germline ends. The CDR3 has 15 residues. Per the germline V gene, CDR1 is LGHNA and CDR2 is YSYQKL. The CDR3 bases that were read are TGTGCCAGCAGCCAGACAGTTGCAAACACCGGGCAGCTCTAC. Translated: CASSQTVANTGQLY. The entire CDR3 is CASSQTVANTGQLYF.

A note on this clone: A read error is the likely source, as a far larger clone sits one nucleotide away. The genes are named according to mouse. The CDR3 DNA, read in part, is TGTGCCAGCGGTGATCCCCACACAAACTCCGACTACACC. Residues: CASGDPHTNSDYT. The whole CDR3 region reads CASGDPHTNSDYTF. The gene calls are TRBV13-2 and TRBJ1-2; no definite D call. From the germline J gene comes the end of the CDR3, since the read stops 1 residue before it. This CDR3 is 14 amino acids long. Trimming took 1 base from V and 0 from J, leaving 7 bases between them. Germline lookup yields CDR1 NNHNN and CDR2 SYGAGS (reference sequence).

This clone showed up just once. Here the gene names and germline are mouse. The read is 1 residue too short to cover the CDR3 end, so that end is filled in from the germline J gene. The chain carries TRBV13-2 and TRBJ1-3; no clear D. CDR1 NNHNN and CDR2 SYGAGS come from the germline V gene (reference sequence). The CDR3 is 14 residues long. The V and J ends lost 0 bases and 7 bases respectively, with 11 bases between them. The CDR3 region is CASGDAGFWNTLYF. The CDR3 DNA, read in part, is TGTGCCAGCGGTGATGCCGGGTTCTGGAATACGCTCTAT.

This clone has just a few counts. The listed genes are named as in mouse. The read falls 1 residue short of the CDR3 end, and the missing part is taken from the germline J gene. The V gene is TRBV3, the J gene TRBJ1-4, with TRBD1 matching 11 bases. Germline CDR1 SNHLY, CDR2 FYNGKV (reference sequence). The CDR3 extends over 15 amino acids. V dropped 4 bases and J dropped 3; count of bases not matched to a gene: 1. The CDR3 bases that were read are TGTGCCAGCAGCTGGGACAGGGGGACCAACGAAAGATTATTT. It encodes CASSWDRGTNERLF. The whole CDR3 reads CASSWDRGTNERLFF.

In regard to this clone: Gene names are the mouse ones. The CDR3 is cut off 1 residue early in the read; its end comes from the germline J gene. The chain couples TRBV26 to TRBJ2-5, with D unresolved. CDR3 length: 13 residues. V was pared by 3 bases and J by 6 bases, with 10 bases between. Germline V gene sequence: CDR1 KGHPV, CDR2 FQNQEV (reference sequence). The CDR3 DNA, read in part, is TGTGCCAGCAGTCTAAAGGGTGGGGACACCCAGTAC. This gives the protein CASSLKGGDTQY. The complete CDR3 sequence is CASSLKGGDTQYF.

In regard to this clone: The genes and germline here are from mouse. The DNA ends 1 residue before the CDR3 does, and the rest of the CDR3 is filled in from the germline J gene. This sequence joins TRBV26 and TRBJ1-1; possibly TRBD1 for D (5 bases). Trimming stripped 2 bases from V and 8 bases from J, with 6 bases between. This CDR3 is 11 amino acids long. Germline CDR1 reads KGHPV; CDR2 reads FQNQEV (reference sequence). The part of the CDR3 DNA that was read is TGTGCCAGCAGTCTGAAGGGGGAAGTCTTC. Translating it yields CASSLKGEVF. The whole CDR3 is CASSLKGEVFF.

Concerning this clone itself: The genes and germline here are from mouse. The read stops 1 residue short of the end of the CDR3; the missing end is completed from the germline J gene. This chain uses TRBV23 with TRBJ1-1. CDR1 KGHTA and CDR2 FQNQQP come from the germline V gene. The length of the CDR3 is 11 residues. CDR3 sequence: CSSSQTTEVFF. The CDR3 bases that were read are TGCTCCAGCAGTCAAACCACAGAAGTCTTC.

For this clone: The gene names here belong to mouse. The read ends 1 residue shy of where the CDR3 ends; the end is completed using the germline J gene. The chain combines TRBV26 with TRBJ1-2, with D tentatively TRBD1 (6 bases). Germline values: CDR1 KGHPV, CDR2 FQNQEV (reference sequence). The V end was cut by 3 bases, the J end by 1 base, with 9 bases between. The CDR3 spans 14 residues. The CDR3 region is CASSLRGGNSDYTF. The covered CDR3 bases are TGTGCCAGCAGTCTTAGGGGGGGAAACTCCGACTACACC.

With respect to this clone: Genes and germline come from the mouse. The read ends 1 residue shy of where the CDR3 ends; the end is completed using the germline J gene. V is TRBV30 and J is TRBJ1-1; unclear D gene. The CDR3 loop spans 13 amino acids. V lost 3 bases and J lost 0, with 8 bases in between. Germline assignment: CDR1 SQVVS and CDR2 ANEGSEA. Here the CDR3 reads CSSSRQANTEVFF. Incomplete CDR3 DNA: TGTAGTTCTAGCCGCCAGGCAAACACAGAAGTCTTC.